This T cell receptor (beta chain) was sequenced for a study of post-analysis software for immune sequencing data. Study results and caveats: TRBV5-6, TRBV5-1 and TRBV20-1 belonged to a set of about five TRBV segments that were more frequent in patients than controls.

This clonotype was detected only a few times. Antigen unknown. Unique molecular identifiers tagged the TCR beta cDNA libraries. Some 540,000 cDNA molecules were obtained from roughly 0.93 to 9.6 million T cells. TCRdb independently ran MiXCR on the PCR reads; one entry per CDR3 protein. This sample has about 820,000 distinct CDR3 sequences, with about 57% found just once. This CDR3 is 13 amino acids long. Germline V gene sequence: CDR1 SGHRS, CDR2 YFSETQ. Between the trimmed V and J ends, which lost 1 base and 0 bases, there was a span of 4 bases. The sample was blood. This clonotype was sampled from a girl aged 10 to 17 with multiple sclerosis. The chain is built from TRBV5-1 and TRBJ1-2; D remains ambiguous. The CDR3 sequence: CASSLKANYGYTF. The CDR3, as DNA: TGCGCCAGCAGCTTGAAAGCTAACTATGGCTACACCTTC.